This T cell receptor beta chain was obtained from a study of cytomegalovirus exposure and HLA in healthy donors. Whole-study findings and limits: A later analysis linked a missense DCLRE1C variant to TCR beta V- and J-gene trimming.

60 Vbeta and 13 Jbeta primers were used in PCR. In the authors' workflow: Tens of millions of unique TCR beta chains, 9 million to 11 million shared, were counted in a later analysis. Method: immunoSEQ multiplex PCR; TCRdb's copy keeps in-frame clones and lacks some. That table furnishes V, J and clone size, whereas the DNA furnished D and trimming. This sample has under 200,000 clones, with 79% found just once. Concerning this clone: What it binds is not known.

The germline CDR1 and CDR2 sequences are SGHRS and YFSETQ. The CDR3 has 15 amino acids. V dropped 2 bases and J dropped 4; count of bases not matched to a gene: 8. The sequencing input was PBMCs. The V gene is TRBV5-1, the J gene TRBJ1-1; TRBD1 aligns across 7 bases. The clonotype was recovered from a woman between 50 and 59 years old in good health and CMV-seronegative. The DNA for the CDR3 is TGCGCCAGCAGCTTTCGACAGGGATGGACCACTGAAGCTTTCTTT. Protein: CASSFRQGWTTEAFF. The full variable domain, with the rest looked up from reference TRBV5-1 and TRBJ1-1, is KAGVTQTPRYLIKTRGQQVTLSCSPISGHRSVSWYQQTPGQGLQFLFEYFSETQRNKGNFPGRFSGRQFSNSRSEMNVSTLELGDSALYLCASSFRQGWTTEAFFGQGTRLTVV.